This T cell receptor (beta chain) was recovered during a study of blood T cell repertoires in COVID-19. The protocol was immunoSEQ multiplex PCR, while the TCRdb copy is restricted to in-frame clones and leaves out a portion. The sample has approximately 94,000 clones, over 80% seen once; the top ten hold approximately 4.1%. CDR1 KGHSH and CDR2 LQKENI come from the germline V gene. The junction had 15 bases not matched to a gene; V was cut back by 3 bases and J by 12 bases. The CDR3 is 17 amino acids. The receptor comes from a woman aged 45-65 years in a cohort sampled during active COVID-19. This chain uses TRBV18 with TRBJ1-5; TRBD1 matches at 12 bases. Specimen: peripheral blood. The CDR3: CASSPISGTGGPRRQHF. Here the CDR3 DNA reads TGTGCCAGCTCACCCATTTCCGGGACAGGGGGCCCTCGCCGCCAGCATTTT.